This T cell receptor beta chain appears in the sequencing data of a study of blood T cells in healthy people across ages. Study-wide points: The fall in TCR beta diversity per million T cells was roughly linear with age. There were more naive CD4+ cells and higher diversity in long-lived donors than in aged donors.

Germline V gene sequence: CDR1 KGHDR, CDR2 SFDVKD. The CDR3 spans 13 residues. Trimming pared 3 bases from V and 10 bases from J, leaving 12 bases between. Around 10 milliliters was the volume of peripheral blood drawn from each donor. Per-sample PBMC isolation yielded at least 7 million cells. Of note for this clonotype: No antigen is known for it.

The use of a sample-barcoded 5' primer and a J-beta primer mix characterized a second PCR of about 7 to 12 cycles. TCRdb itself ran the 5' RACE reads through MiXCR, one entry per CDR3 protein. The top ten hold around 15% of the sample, which has roughly 900,000 distinct CDR3 sequences, 48% seen once. This clonotype originated in a man aged 25 to 40 in good health. Sequencing was performed on blood. V gene TRBV24-1 combines with J gene TRBJ2-1, with D possibly matching TRBD2 (7 bases). In DNA, the CDR3 is TGTGCCACCAGTGATCCGGGGGGCCGGGAGCAGTTCTTC. Its translation: CATSDPGGREQFF.